This record looks at one T cell receptor beta chain sequence and its context. The antigen remains unidentified. The record originates from a study of T cells after yellow fever vaccination. General study points: Contamination by abundant bulk-population clonotypes could be present in FACS-sorted repertoires.

5'RACE template switching generated TCR cDNA, adding a universal primer site and UMIs. TCRdb redid the calling of the 5' RACE reads with MiXCR, one entry per CDR3 protein. The sample yields 310,000 or so distinct CDR3 sequences, less than 4.5% seen once. This CDR3 contains 14 residues. Trimming shortened V by 3 bases and J by 4 bases, and 11 bases separated the two germline ends. CDR1 and CDR2 from the germline V gene are LGHNA and YNFKEQ. The genes are TRBV4-2 and TRBJ2-3; D is perhaps TRBD1 (6 bases). The TCR sequence derives from a man younger than 35 who received the YFV17D yellow fever vaccine. The material was PBMCs, obtained on the day of the yellow fever booster vaccination. The CDR3 protein is CASSHPRGPDTQYF. The CDR3 nucleotides are TGTGCCAGCAGCCATCCCAGGGGCCCAGATACGCAGTATTTT.